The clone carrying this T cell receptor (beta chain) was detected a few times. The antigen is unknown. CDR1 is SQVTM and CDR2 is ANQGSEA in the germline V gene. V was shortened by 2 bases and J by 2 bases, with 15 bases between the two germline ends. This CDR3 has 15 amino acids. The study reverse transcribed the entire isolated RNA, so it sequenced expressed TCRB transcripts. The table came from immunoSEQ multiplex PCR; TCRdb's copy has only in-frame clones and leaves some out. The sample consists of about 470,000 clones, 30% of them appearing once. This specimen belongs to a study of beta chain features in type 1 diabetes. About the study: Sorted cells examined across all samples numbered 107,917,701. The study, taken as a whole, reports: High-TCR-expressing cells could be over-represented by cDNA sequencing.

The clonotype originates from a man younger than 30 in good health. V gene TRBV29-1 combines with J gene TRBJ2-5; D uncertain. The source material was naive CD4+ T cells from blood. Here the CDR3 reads CSVERVATVQETQYF. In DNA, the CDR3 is TGCAGCGTTGAACGAGTAGCTACCGTTCAAGAGACCCAGTACTTC.